This is a list of T cell receptor beta chains from one sample in a study of T cell responses to AZD1222 COVID-19 vaccine. Method: immunoSEQ multiplex PCR; TCRdb's copy keeps in-frame clones and lacks some. There are about 150,000 clones in the sample; 90% occur only once, and about 6% lies in the top ten. Sequencing used peripheral blood, obtained 28 days after the second AZD1222 dose. All receptors derive from an adult who received the AZD1222 COVID-19 vaccine. Both conserved end residues are part of each CDR3. Fields, in order: D gene, clone size, V gene, J gene, CDR3 protein, CDR3 DNA. The D gene is left open where the match is weak. The listing skips clone size in some rows; elsewhere it reads once, few, many or a size class.

TRBD1	NA	TRBV28	TRBJ1-5	CASSLGQVIRRPQHF	TGTGCCAGCAGTTTAGGACAGGTGATACGTAGGCCCCAGCATTTT
TRBD1	NA	TRBV6-6	TRBJ2-7	CASSQQGQQYF	TGTGCCAGCAGTCAACAGGGGCAGCAGTACTTC
NA	once	TRBV19	TRBJ2-1	CASSRHSLSSYNEQFF	TGTGCCAGTAGTCGACACTCATTGAGCTCCTACAATGAGCAGTTCTTC
NA	NA	TRBV18	TRBJ1-2	CASSPSTGSFYGYTF	TGTGCCAGCTCACCTTCCACAGGGTCCTTCTATGGCTACACCTTC
NA	few	TRBV13	TRBJ1-3	CASSLGTRNTIYF	TGTGCCAGCAGCTTGGGGACAAGAAACACCATATATTTT
NA	NA	TRBV12-2	TRBJ2-3	CASRLGFSVCGPSTDTQYF	TGTGCAAGTCGCTTAGGGTTTTCTGTCTGCGGTCCTAGCACAGATACGCAGTATTTT
NA	NA	TRBV6-4	TRBJ2-3	CASSELGGTDTQYF	TGTGCCAGCAGTGAGTTAGGAGGCACAGATACGCAGTATTTT
NA	NA	TRBV19	TRBJ2-3	CASSTRDASTDTQYF	TGTGCCAGTAGTACCCGGGATGCTAGCACAGATACGCAGTATTTT
TRBD1	NA	TRBV6-5	TRBJ1-2	CASKTNRGSYTF	TGTGCCAGCAAAACTAACAGGGGAAGCTACACCTTC
NA	many	TRBV2	TRBJ1-6	CASSARGDSPLHF	TGTGCCAGCAGTGCGCGGGGGGATTCACCCCTCCACTTT
TRBD1	once	TRBV29-1	TRBJ2-3	CSVEYGTGRDTQYF	TGCAGCGTTGAATATGGGACAGGGCGCGATACGCAGTATTTT
NA	NA	TRBV18	TRBJ1-3	CASSPSFGGPGNTIYF	TGTGCCAGCTCACCGAGTTTTGGGGGGCCTGGAAACACCATATATTTT
TRBD1	NA	TRBV28	TRBJ1-4	CASSPAQDRDEKLFF	TGTGCCAGCAGCCCCGCCCAAGACAGGGACGAAAAACTGTTTTTT
TRBD2	NA	TRBV5-1	TRBJ2-7	CASSSISGRTSYEQYF	TGCGCCAGCAGCTCGATTAGCGGGAGGACCTCCTACGAGCAGTACTTC
NA	few	TRBV7-8	TRBJ2-1	CASSLNNEQFF	TGTGCCAGCAGCTTAAACAATGAGCAGTTCTTC
NA	NA	TRBV30	TRBJ1-2	CAWSGSGVEGYTF	TGTGCCTGGAGTGGGTCGGGAGTGGAGGGCTACACCTTC
NA	NA	TRBV5-3	TRBJ2-2	CARKSGGQGPGELFF	TGTGCCAGAAAGTCGGGTGGGCAGGGGCCCGGGGAGCTGTTTTTT
NA	NA	TRBV7-2	TRBJ2-3	CASSLDSAYPTDTQYF	TGTGCCAGCAGCTTAGACTCAGCCTACCCCACAGATACGCAGTATTTT
NA	few	TRBV6-5	TRBJ1-6	CASSFGWDNSPLHF	TGTGCCAGCAGTTTTGGGTGGGATAATTCACCCCTCCACTTT
NA	NA	TRBV2	TRBJ2-7	CASSENRAEQYF	TGTGCCAGCAGTGAAAACAGGGCCGAGCAGTACTTC
NA	NA	TRBV4-2	TRBJ1-2	CASSPERTAYGYTF	TGTGCCAGCAGCCCCGAGCGGACAGCCTATGGCTACACCTTC
NA	NA	TRBV9	TRBJ2-7	CASSVGQSSEQYF	TGTGCCAGCAGCGTAGGGCAGTCTAGTGAGCAGTACTTC
NA	NA	TRBV27	TRBJ1-5	CASSLSPSNQPQHF	TGTGCCAGCAGTTTATCCCCTAGCAATCAGCCCCAGCATTTT
NA	NA	TRBV4-3	TRBJ1-6	CASSQDRQTGYNSPLHF	TGCGCCAGCAGCCAAGATCGGCAAACAGGGTATAATTCACCCCTCCACTTT
TRBD2	few	TRBV4-3	TRBJ2-7	CASSQASGRDYEQYF	TGCGCCAGCAGCCAAGCTAGCGGGAGGGACTACGAGCAGTACTTC
NA	NA	TRBV12-3/TRBV12-4	TRBJ1-1	CASSLWGSEAFF	TGTGCCAGCAGTTTGTGGGGCAGCGAAGCTTTCTTT
NA	NA	TRBV7-2	TRBJ2-6	CASSSRGNRAGANVLTF	TGTGCCAGCAGCTCGAGGGGGAACAGGGCTGGGGCCAACGTCCTGACTTTC
TRBD1	NA	TRBV19	TRBJ1-6	CASSVTGTGEDSPLHF	TGTGCCAGTAGTGTAACCGGGACAGGGGAAGATTCACCCCTCCACTTT
NA	NA	TRBV5-1	TRBJ1-5	CASSLDVQGSNQPQHF	TGCGCCAGCAGCTTGGATGTCCAGGGTAGCAATCAGCCCCAGCATTTT
NA	NA	TRBV5-1	TRBJ2-2	CASTTSPGSGELFF	TGCGCCAGCACGACCTCCCCGGGATCCGGGGAGCTGTTTTTT
NA	NA	TRBV6-6	TRBJ1-1	CASSNPEAFF	TGTGCCAGCAGTAACCCTGAAGCTTTCTTT
TRBD2	NA	TRBV19	TRBJ2-1	CASSREGMDNEQFF	TGTGCCTCCTCTAGGGAGGGGATGGACAATGAGCAGTTCTTC
NA	NA	TRBV7-9	TRBJ1-4	CASSLGMGVGEKLFF	TGTGCCAGCAGCTTAGGGATGGGAGTGGGGGAAAAACTGTTTTTT
TRBD1	NA	TRBV29-1	TRBJ1-4	CSVDSTGHDEKLFF	TGCAGCGTTGACTCGACAGGGCACGATGAAAAACTGTTTTTT
NA	NA	TRBV9	TRBJ1-6	CASVGTENSPLHF	TGTGCCAGTGTTGGGACCGAGAATTCACCCCTCCACTTT
NA	NA	TRBV7-9	TRBJ1-1	CASSAREQRGTEAFF	TGTGCCAGCAGCGCGAGGGAACAGAGGGGCACTGAAGCTTTCTTT
NA	NA	TRBV19	TRBJ2-2	CASTKPGRSFAGELFF	TGTGCCAGTACAAAACCGGGACGGTCGTTCGCCGGGGAGCTGTTTTTT
TRBD1	NA	TRBV6-5	TRBJ1-2	CASSGPGTGNYGYTF	TGTGCCAGCAGCGGACCGGGGACAGGGAACTATGGCTACACCTTC
NA	NA	TRBV27	TRBJ1-3	CASSPTLTANTIYF	TGTGCCAGCAGTCCCACGTTGACTGCAAACACCATATATTTT
NA	once	TRBV11-3	TRBJ1-3	CASSLGQNSGNTIYF	TGTGCCAGCAGCTTAGGTCAAAACTCTGGAAACACCATATATTTT
NA	NA	TRBV28	TRBJ2-3	CASSGGTQYF	TGTGCCAGCAGTGGGGGTACGCAGTATTTT
NA	NA	TRBV28	TRBJ1-1	CASYSGGRNTEAFF	TGTGCCTCTTATTCTGGGGGTAGGAACACTGAAGCTTTCTTT
NA	NA	TRBV5-1	TRBJ1-6	CASSPQSSYNSPLHF	TGCGCCAGCAGCCCACAGAGCTCCTATAATTCACCCCTCCACTTT
TRBD1	NA	TRBV10-1	TRBJ2-3	CASSGRGGDTQYF	TGCGCCAGCAGTGGTCGAGGGGGCGATACGCAGTATTTT
NA	NA	TRBV24-1	TRBJ2-5	CATSPGETQYF	TGTGCCACCAGTCCTGGGGAGACCCAGTACTTC
NA	NA	TRBV6-6	TRBJ2-5	CASSQQETQYF	TGTGCCAGCAGTCAGCAAGAGACCCAGTACTTC
TRBD2	NA	TRBV11-1	TRBJ2-7	CASSLGLAAYEQYF	TGTGCCAGCAGCTTAGGACTAGCTGCCTACGAGCAGTACTTC
TRBD1	NA	TRBV7-9	TRBJ1-3	CASSSTGGPGNTIYF	TGTGCCAGCAGCTCTACAGGGGGTCCTGGAAACACCATATATTTT
NA	once	TRBV10-3	TRBJ2-5	CAISESTRETQYF	TGTGCCATCAGTGAGTCGACCCGAGAGACCCAGTACTTC